Given below is one T cell receptor beta chain in context. It has no known antigen specificity. No much larger clone exists at a distance of one base, and base qualities are not known. The collaborating institutions used their own protocols to collect whole blood in K2EDTA tubes. For TCRbeta analysis, collaborators shipped samples in one of three forms: frozen whole blood, isolated PBMCs, or DNA extracted from either of those sample types. The sample belongs to a study of blood T cell repertoires in COVID-19 (dated by TCRdb to 2020 to 2021). A note on the overall study: The collaborator samples originated in the United States, Italy and Spain and spanned the acute and convalescent phases of COVID-19. The material from the prospective study consisted of cDNA or gDNA derived from T cells, B-cell-depleted T cells, or PBMCs. Deeply sampled blood TCRbeta repertoires from subjects exposed to, actively infected with, or recovered from COVID-19 were included in the dataset. A freely available public database, intended as a resource for researchers studying the immune response to SARS-CoV-2, is where the repertoires were released. Samples came from the ongoing ImmuneRACE study (first 160 participants) plus 1,254 subjects from 6 global collaborators. Sample metadata almost always included a de-identified subject ID, COVID-19 status, age in years and sex. Where available, HLA class I and class II types were obtained from metadata supplied by the sample provider rather than from assay-based typing. Study-wide findings and limitations: Clinical and demographic metadata were provided uncurated, with the amount varying by source and participant.

TCRbeta CDR3 regions were amplified from genomic DNA using the immunoSEQ Assay, a bias-controlled multiplex PCR. In the original analysis: The number of nucleated cells in each sample was estimated by amplification of reference gene primers within the assay. To quantify the absolute abundance of each unique TCRbeta CDR3 rearrangement, sequence reads were collapsed and filtered. Productive Simpson clonality was computed per sample as the square root of Simpson's diversity index over productive rearrangements. TCRdb obtained this table from immuneACCESS and retained in-frame rearrangements with V and J assigned. These tables miss some clones; where compared with another copy, unresolved V genes account for less than half of the shortfall, and the remainder is unexplained. V and J calls plus clone size are reproduced from that table; the DNA served to infer D and trimming. This sample has about 99,000 clones in its table, and over 80% of those were observed once. Clones ranked in the top ten supply around 2% of the sample.

This TCR was recovered from a man between 65 and 79 years old with active or convalescent COVID-19. The specimen was peripheral blood.

At the DNA level, the sequence is TGCGCCAGCAGCCAAGTGAGATCTGGGGGGGCTGAAAAACTGTTTTTT. Its protein is CASSQVRSGGAEKLFF. Here the chain combines TRBV4-1 and TRBJ1-4, and possibly TRBD1, on 6 matching bases. CDR1 and CDR2 (MGHRA, YSYEKL) derive from the germline V gene. V drops 1 base and J drops 7 bases, leaving 16 bases in between. The CDR3 covers 16 residues, taking in both the cysteine and the phenylalanine. Here the CDR3 DNA is all that survives: 48 bases in frame from base 1.